This T cell receptor beta chain was captured in a study of T cell changes during pregnancy in multiple sclerosis. There are 15 residues in the CDR3. Germline V gene data show CDR1 as SGHNT and CDR2 as YYREEE (reference sequence). With 4 bases removed from V and 2 bases from J, the gap between germline ends came to 12 bases. Only in-frame clones appear in the TCRdb table, and some are missing; sequencing was by immunoSEQ multiplex PCR. The data hold around 40,000 clones, with roughly nine tenths observed a single time. Sequenced here: CD4+ T cells from peripheral blood mononuclear cells, sampled in the first trimester of pregnancy. J is TRBJ1-4 and V is TRBV5-4; tentative D call: TRBD1 (6 bases). This clonotype was obtained from a female donor with multiple sclerosis, enrolled in a pregnancy study. The CDR3 DNA follows: TGTGCCAGCAGCCTAAACCAGGGGACTAATGAAAAACTGTTTTTT. Translation gives CASSLNQGTNEKLFF. Together with reference TRBV5-4 and TRBJ1-4, the CDR3 gives the full variable domain: ETGVTQSPTHLIKTRGQQVTLRCSSQSGHNTVSWYQQALGQGPQFIFQYYREEENGRGNFPPRFSGLQFPNYSSELNVNALELDDSALYLCASSLNQGTNEKLFFGSGTQLSVL.